The source of this T cell receptor (beta chain) is a study of cytomegalovirus exposure and HLA in healthy donors. Broader study findings: The Asian-associated ancestry cluster reportedly had fewer N-insertions than the approximately 670-donor mean in a later analysis. For most TCR sequences rarity was the rule, although some public TCRs occurred in many donors. When analyzed later, the rates of TCR association showed variation by HLA locus, with DRB1 the most and HLA-C the fewest.

The CDR3 is made up of 13 amino acids. Germline CDR1 is SGHNT and CDR2 is YENEEA. The ends were cut back, 4 bases at V and 4 bases at J, with 9 bases in the middle. The PCR had 60 Vbeta and 13 Jbeta primers. TCRdb's copy holds only in-frame clones and misses some; the assay was immunoSEQ multiplex PCR. Of fewer than 200,000 clones in the sample, approximately 80% were seen once. Unrecorded immune exposures were likely, despite nominal health at sampling. With regard to this clone: Its target is not known.

What was sequenced was PBMCs. The sequence came from a woman in her forties or fifties in good health and CMV-seropositive. The chain recombines TRBV11-3 with TRBJ2-3; the D gene is possibly TRBD2 (6 bases). CDR3 nucleotide sequence: TGTGCCAGCAGCTCTAGACTAGCAGATACGCAGTATTTT. It specifies CASSSRLADTQYF.